The source of this T cell receptor (beta chain) is a study of blood T cell repertoires in COVID-19. The CDR3 extends over 16 amino acids. In germline, CDR1 is SGHRS, CDR2 YFSETQ. The V segment lost 4 bases and the J segment 3 bases; nucleotides outside the gene matches: 7. As processed by the authors: Reference gene primers were amplified, and this amplification served to estimate nucleated cell counts. Data came from immunoSEQ multiplex PCR; TCRdb stores just in-frame clones and leaves some out. V, J and clone size are those of that table, while D and trimming were read from the DNA. The top ten hold less than 45% of the sample, which has some 150,000 clones, around 86% seen once.

The sequence was collected from a man between 45 and 60 years old who had recovered from COVID-19. Sequenced sample: peripheral blood. The chain links TRBV5-1 to TRBJ2-2; TRBD1 aligns across 9 bases. The CDR3 reads CASSPTGGLDTGELFF. The CDR3 DNA sequence: TGCGCCAGCAGCCCCACAGGGGGCTTGGACACCGGGGAGCTGTTTTTT.